The rows below give T cell receptor beta chains drawn from one sample of a study of OX40 agonist ivuxolimab in advanced cancers. The method was immunoSEQ multiplex PCR; TCRdb's version includes in-frame clones alone and lacks a portion of them. The sample has 60,000 to 65,000 clones, roughly 90% seen once. The sequencing here drew on CD4+ or CD8+ T cells sorted from blood, taken in a trial of the OX40 agonist ivuxolimab. The receptors shown here come from an adult with an advanced solid tumor such as melanoma, head and neck, liver or kidney cancer. The CDR3 runs from the conserved cysteine through the conserved F or W. A D gene is named only where the DNA matches it firmly. Size values are once, few and many counts, or a class for expanded clones, and some rows have none.

j_gene | v_gene | abundance | d_gene | CDR3nt | CDR3aa
TRBJ1-5 | TRBV10-3 | NA | NA | TGTGCCATCAGTGAGTCCGGGAGGTATCAGCCCCAGCATTTT | CAISESGRYQPQHF
TRBJ2-7 | TRBV11-2 | NA | TRBD1 | TGTGCCAGCAGCTTGGCCGGACAGGGTTACTACGAGCAGTACTTC | CASSLAGQGYYEQYF
TRBJ1-2 | TRBV25-1 | NA | TRBD1 | TGTGCCAGCAGTAGATGGACTCTAGGACAGGGGGATGCGGCCTTC | CASSRWTLGQGDAAF
TRBJ1-1 | TRBV5-6 | NA | NA | TGTGCCAGTACCCAGGTGGGCGGCACTGAAGCTTTCTTT | CASTQVGGTEAFF
TRBJ1-4 | TRBV25-1 | NA | NA | TGTGCCAGCAGTGAATTTGTTAGCGGGGGAGTAGGTGAAAAACTGTTTTTT | CASSEFVSGGVGEKLFF
TRBJ2-5 | TRBV7-9 | NA | NA | TGTGCCAGCAGCTTAGTCCACCCCCCGGGTGTTGTCCAAGAGACCCAGTACTTC | CASSLVHPPGVVQETQYF
TRBJ2-3 | TRBV7-3 | NA | NA | TGTGCCAGCAGCTTATTACTGGCGGATAGCACAGATACGCAGTATTTT | CASSLLLADSTDTQYF
TRBJ2-7 | TRBV20-1 | NA | NA | TGCAGTGCCGGGAACTACGAGCAGTACTTC | CSAGNYEQYF
TRBJ2-7 | TRBV27 | NA | NA | TGTGCCAGCAGTTTTAGCAGGAACTACGAGCAGTACTTC | CASSFSRNYEQYF
TRBJ2-3 | TRBV5-1 | NA | TRBD1 | TGCGCCAGCAGCCCGGACAGGGCGTTGATGGATACGCAGTATTTT | CASSPDRALMDTQYF
TRBJ2-2 | TRBV6-4 | NA | TRBD2 | TGTGCCAGCAGCGAACTAGCGGGAGCCACCGGGGAGCTGTTTTTT | CASSELAGATGELFF
TRBJ2-7 | TRBV19 | NA | TRBD1 | TGTGCCAGTAGTGGGGGACAGCCTCCCTACGAGCAGTACTTC | CASSGGQPPYEQYF
TRBJ2-3 | TRBV6-1 | NA | NA | TGTGCCAGCAGTTACAAACATACGCAGTATTTT | CASSYKHTQYF
TRBJ2-7 | TRBV4-2 | NA | NA | TGTGCCAGCAGCCAAGATTCCGGGGAACTCTACGAGCAGTACTTC | CASSQDSGELYEQYF
TRBJ2-3 | TRBV7-9 | NA | NA | TGTGCCAGCGGGAGTTCAAGTGGGGATACGCAGTATTTT | CASGSSSGDTQYF
TRBJ1-1 | TRBV7-2 | NA | NA | TGTGCCAGCAGCGTATTCGAGACTGAAGCTTTCTTT | CASSVFETEAFF
TRBJ2-7 | TRBV4-3 | NA | NA | TGCGCCAGCAGCCAGTCTCTTTTGGTGACTTACGAGCAGTACTTC | CASSQSLLVTYEQYF
TRBJ2-7 | TRBV29-1 | NA | NA | TGCAGCTACGATACAGGGATTGACGAGCAGTACTTC | CSYDTGIDEQYF
TRBJ2-2 | TRBV7-9 | NA | NA | TGTGCCAGCAGCTTACTTCGAGGGAGCCCGAACACCGGGGAGCTGTTTTTT | CASSLLRGSPNTGELFF
TRBJ2-1 | TRBV12-5 | NA | NA | TGTGCTAGTGCCGGACGGCCCACGGGCAATGAGCAGTTCTTC | CASAGRPTGNEQFF
TRBJ2-7 | TRBV5-1 | NA | NA | TGCGCCAGCAGCTTGGGAACCTTGGGGGGTCCCTACGAGCAGTACTTC | CASSLGTLGGPYEQYF
TRBJ2-5 | TRBV21-1 | NA | NA | TGTGCCACCCAACTTCAGGGGACAGGGGGCCCAGAGACCCAGTACTTC | CATQLQGTGGPETQYF
TRBJ1-2 | TRBV11-2 | NA | NA | TGTGCCAGCAGCTCGCCTTATGGCTACACCTTC | CASSSPYGYTF
TRBJ2-1 | TRBV6-1 | NA | NA | TGTGCCAGCAGTGATCGGGGACCCCTTACCGGAGATGAGCAGTTCTTC | CASSDRGPLTGDEQFF
TRBJ2-1 | TRBV6-5 | NA | NA | TGTGCCAGTGGATTAGCGGACCACTACAATGAGCAGTTCTTC | CASGLADHYNEQFF
TRBJ1-5 | TRBV7-9 | once | NA | TGTGCCAGCAGCCTCGGGACTACGCTCCAGCATTTT | CASSLGTTLQHF
TRBJ2-4 | TRBV20-1 | NA | TRBD2 | TGCAGTGCTAGAGTGGGAGAAACTAGCGCCTTC | CSARVGETSAF
TRBJ2-1 | TRBV2 | NA | TRBD2 | TGTGCCAGCAGTGAACTTTCGAGACTAGCGGGAGGGAATGAGCAGTTCTTC | CASSELSRLAGGNEQFF
TRBJ2-3 | TRBV6-5 | NA | TRBD2 | TGTGCCAGCAGCGGGACTAGCGGTTACACAGATACGCAGTATTTT | CASSGTSGYTDTQYF
TRBJ2-1 | TRBV9 | NA | NA | TGTGCCAGCAGCGCCTTCGGCGGGATGGACAATGAGCAGTTCTTC | CASSAFGGMDNEQFF
TRBJ2-1 | TRBV29-1 | NA | TRBD2 | TGCAGCGTTGACGGGCGGGGGTATGAGCAGTTCTTC | CSVDGRGYEQFF
TRBJ2-2 | TRBV5-5 | NA | TRBD2 | TGTGCCAGCAGCTTGGCGTCCCGGACTAGCGGGAAAGGGAACACCGGGGAGCTGTTTTTT | CASSLASRTSGKGNTGELFF
TRBJ2-1 | TRBV29-1 | NA | TRBD2 | TGCAGCGTTGAGGGGATTAGCGGGAGGGCCATAGATGAGCAGTTCTTC | CSVEGISGRAIDEQFF
TRBJ2-5 | TRBV7-8 | NA | TRBD2 | TGTGCCAGCAGCTTAGGTGTCCTAGCGGGAGCTTTAGAGACCCAGTACTTC | CASSLGVLAGALETQYF
TRBJ1-2 | TRBV25-1 | NA | TRBD1 | TGTGCCAGCAAACCCCAGGGGGTGAGGGGTTTTGGCTACACCTTC | CASKPQGVRGFGYTF
TRBJ1-5 | TRBV28 | NA | TRBD1 | TGTGCCAGCACCTGGAGGGACAGGGGGAATCAGCCCCAGCATTTT | CASTWRDRGNQPQHF
TRBJ2-7 | TRBV19 | NA | NA | TGTGCCACTTCCTACGGGATCCCCTACGAGCAGTACTTC | CATSYGIPYEQYF
TRBJ2-7 | TRBV4-1 | once | NA | TGCGCCAGCAGCCAAGAAGCGGGTCTTACCTACGAGCAGTACTTC | CASSQEAGLTYEQYF
TRBJ1-1 | TRBV27 | NA | NA | TGTGCCAGCAGTCCAACTCGTGGCCATATGAACACTGAAGCTTTCTTT | CASSPTRGHMNTEAFF
TRBJ2-3 | TRBV27 | NA | NA | TGTGCCAGCAGCCCCAGGAGGGGGTGGACAGATACGCAGTATTTT | CASSPRRGWTDTQYF
TRBJ2-5 | TRBV5-1 | NA | TRBD1 | TGCGCCAGCAGCCTAGACAGGGGTTCTGAGACCCAGTACTTC | CASSLDRGSETQYF
TRBJ2-7 | TRBV12-5 | NA | NA | TGTGCTAGTGGTTTGCCACCCGGACCTGAGCAGTACTTC | CASGLPPGPEQYF
TRBJ2-5 | TRBV2 | NA | NA | TGTGCCAGCAGGGGTTGGGACGGTAGAATCCAAGAGACCCAGTACTTC | CASRGWDGRIQETQYF
TRBJ1-5 | TRBV28 | NA | TRBD1 | TGTGCCAGCAGTTCCAGGACAGGGGCACAGCCCCAGCATTTT | CASSSRTGAQPQHF
TRBJ2-3 | TRBV4-1 | NA | NA | TGCGCCAGCAGCCCGCAGGGTTATTTGGATACGCAGTATTTT | CASSPQGYLDTQYF
TRBJ2-7 | TRBV27 | NA | TRBD2 | TGTGCCAGCAGACAAGCGGGAGGGGACCTCGAGCAGTACTTC | CASRQAGGDLEQYF
TRBJ2-1 | TRBV5-6 | NA | NA | TGTGCCAGCAGCTTTGCGATGTTGGGTGGGAGGCGATCCTACAATGAGCAGTTCTTC | CASSFAMLGGRRSYNEQFF
TRBJ2-7 | TRBV5-1 | once | TRBD2 | TGCGCCAGCAGCTTGCGCCTAGCGGGAGAGGAGCAGTACTTC | CASSLRLAGEEQYF
TRBJ2-7 | TRBV13 | NA | TRBD1 | TGTGCCAGCAGCCCCCGACAGGGTAACGGCTCCTACGAGCAGTACTTC | CASSPRQGNGSYEQYF
TRBJ2-7 | TRBV5-4 | NA | TRBD2 | TGTGCCAGCAGCTTGCCAGGACTAGGCCCCCACGAGCAGTACTTC | CASSLPGLGPHEQYF
TRBJ2-7 | TRBV15 | NA | TRBD1 | TGTGCCACCAGCAGAGGCTACAGGGGCGGCCCCTACGAGCAGTACTTC | CATSRGYRGGPYEQYF
TRBJ2-1 | TRBV7-9 | NA | NA | TGTGCCAGCAGCTCCTACGCCAATGAGCAGTTCTTC | CASSSYANEQFF
TRBJ2-1 | TRBV6-4 | NA | NA | TGTGCCAGCAGTGACCCCGGCCAGGGCTACAATGAGCAGTTCTTC | CASSDPGQGYNEQFF
TRBJ2-6 | TRBV27 | NA | TRBD1 | TGTGCCAGCAGTCCCTCCGGGACAGGGGAAGTTGGGGCCAACGTCCTGACTTTC | CASSPSGTGEVGANVLTF
TRBJ1-1 | TRBV4-1 | NA | NA | TGCGCCAGCAGCCAAGGGGCCCGGTCGGGGACTGAAGCTTTCTTT | CASSQGARSGTEAFF
TRBJ2-1 | TRBV27 | NA | NA | TGTGCCAGCAGTTTGGATCCTTTAGAATACAATGAGCAGTTCTTC | CASSLDPLEYNEQFF
TRBJ2-5 | TRBV7-9 | NA | TRBD1 | TGTGCCAGCAGCCCCGGGACAGGGGGCTGGGAGACCCAGTACTTC | CASSPGTGGWETQYF
TRBJ2-7 | TRBV13 | once | TRBD1 | TGTGCCAGCAGCTTCACAGGGGACGAGCAGTACTTC | CASSFTGDEQYF
TRBJ2-3 | TRBV5-1 | once | TRBD2 | TGCGCCAGCAGCGCTACTAGCGGGAGCACAGATACGCAGTATTTT | CASSATSGSTDTQYF